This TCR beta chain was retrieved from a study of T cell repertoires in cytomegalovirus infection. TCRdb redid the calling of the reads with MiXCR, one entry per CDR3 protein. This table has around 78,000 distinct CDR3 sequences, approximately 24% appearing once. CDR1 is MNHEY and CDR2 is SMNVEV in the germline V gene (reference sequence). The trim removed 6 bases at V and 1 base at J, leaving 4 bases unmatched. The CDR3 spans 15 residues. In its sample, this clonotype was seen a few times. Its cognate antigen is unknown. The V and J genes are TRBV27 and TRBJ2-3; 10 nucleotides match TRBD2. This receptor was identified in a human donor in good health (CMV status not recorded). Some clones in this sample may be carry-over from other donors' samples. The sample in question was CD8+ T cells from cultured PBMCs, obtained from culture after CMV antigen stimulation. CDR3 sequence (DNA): TGTGCCAGCAGGGGGCTAGCGGGGGGCACAGATACGCAGTATTTT. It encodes CASRGLAGGTDTQYF.